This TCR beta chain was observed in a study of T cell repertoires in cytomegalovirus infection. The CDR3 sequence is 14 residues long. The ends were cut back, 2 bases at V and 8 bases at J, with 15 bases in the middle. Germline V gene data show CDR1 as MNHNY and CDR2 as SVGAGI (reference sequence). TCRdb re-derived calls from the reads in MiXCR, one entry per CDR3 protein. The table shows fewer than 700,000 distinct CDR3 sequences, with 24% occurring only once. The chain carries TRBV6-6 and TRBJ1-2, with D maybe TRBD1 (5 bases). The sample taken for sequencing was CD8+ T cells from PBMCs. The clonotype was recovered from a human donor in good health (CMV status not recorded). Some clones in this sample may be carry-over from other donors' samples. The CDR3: CASSYPRGGTGYTF. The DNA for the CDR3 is TGTGCCAGCAGTTACCCGCGCGGTGGGACCGGCTACACCTTC.